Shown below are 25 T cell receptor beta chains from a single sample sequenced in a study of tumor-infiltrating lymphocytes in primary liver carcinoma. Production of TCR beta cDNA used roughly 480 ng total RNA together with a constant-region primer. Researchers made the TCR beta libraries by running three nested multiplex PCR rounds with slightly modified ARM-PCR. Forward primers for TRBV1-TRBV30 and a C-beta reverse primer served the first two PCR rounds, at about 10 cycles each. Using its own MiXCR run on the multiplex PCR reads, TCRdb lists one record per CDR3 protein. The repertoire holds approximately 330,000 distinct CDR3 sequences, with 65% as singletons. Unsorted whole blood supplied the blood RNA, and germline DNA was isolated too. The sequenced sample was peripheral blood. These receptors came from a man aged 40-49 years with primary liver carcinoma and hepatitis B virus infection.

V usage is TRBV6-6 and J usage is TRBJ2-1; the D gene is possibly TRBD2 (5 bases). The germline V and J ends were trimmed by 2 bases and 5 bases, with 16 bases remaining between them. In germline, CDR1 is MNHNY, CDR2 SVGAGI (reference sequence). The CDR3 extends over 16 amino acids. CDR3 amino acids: CASSYGSPSCDNEQFF. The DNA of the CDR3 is TGTGCCAGCAGTTACGGATCGCCTAGCTGTGACAATGAGCAGTTCTTC.

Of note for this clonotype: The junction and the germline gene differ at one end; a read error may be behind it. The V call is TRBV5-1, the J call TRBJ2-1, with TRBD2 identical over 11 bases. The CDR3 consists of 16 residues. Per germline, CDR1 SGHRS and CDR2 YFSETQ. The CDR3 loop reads CASSSPPSGRYNEQLF. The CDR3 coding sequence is TGCGCCAGCAGCAGCCCGCCTAGCGGGAGGTACAATGAGCAGCTCTTC.

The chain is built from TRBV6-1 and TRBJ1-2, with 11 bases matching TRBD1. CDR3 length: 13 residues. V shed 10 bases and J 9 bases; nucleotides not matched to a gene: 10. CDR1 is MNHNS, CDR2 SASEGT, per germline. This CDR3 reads CATFGQGASCYTF. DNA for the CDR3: TGTGCCACCTTCGGACAGGGGGCCAGTTGCTACACCTTC.

In DNA, the CDR3 is TGCGCCAGCAGCCTCATAATGGACAGAAAGTACGAGCAGTACTTC. Translated, it gives CASSLIMDRKYEQYF. The chain recombines TRBV4-1 with TRBJ2-7; possible D gene TRBD1, 6 bases. Per the germline V gene, CDR1 is MGHRA and CDR2 is YSYEKL. The CDR3 length is 15 residues. The V end lost 4 bases, the J end lost 4 bases, and 17 bases lay between the germline ends.

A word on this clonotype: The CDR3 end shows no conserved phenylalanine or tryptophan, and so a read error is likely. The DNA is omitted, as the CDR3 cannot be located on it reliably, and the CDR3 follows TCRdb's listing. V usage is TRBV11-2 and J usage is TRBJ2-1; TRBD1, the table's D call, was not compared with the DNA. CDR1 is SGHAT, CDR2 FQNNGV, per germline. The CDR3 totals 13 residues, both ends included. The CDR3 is CASTGQGYNEQLS.

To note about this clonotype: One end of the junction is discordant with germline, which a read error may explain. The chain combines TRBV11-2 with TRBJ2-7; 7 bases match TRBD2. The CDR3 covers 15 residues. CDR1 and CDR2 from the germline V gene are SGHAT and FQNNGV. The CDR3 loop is CASSQLALTSYDQYF. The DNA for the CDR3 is TGTGCCAGCAGCCAACTAGCGCTTACCTCCTACGATCAGTACTTC. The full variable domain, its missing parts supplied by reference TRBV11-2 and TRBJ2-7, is EAGVAQSPRYKIIEKRQSVAFWCNPISGHATLYWYQQILGQGPKLLIQFQNNGVVDDSQLPKDRFSAERLKGVDSTLKIQPAKLEDSAVYLCASSQLALTSYDQYFGPGTRLTVT.

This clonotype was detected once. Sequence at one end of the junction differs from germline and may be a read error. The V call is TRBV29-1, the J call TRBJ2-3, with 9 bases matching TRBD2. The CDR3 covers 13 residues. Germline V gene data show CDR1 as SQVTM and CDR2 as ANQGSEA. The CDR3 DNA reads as TGCAACGTGGCCTTCGGCGGGGGGGATACACAGTATTTT. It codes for CNVAFGGGDTQYF.

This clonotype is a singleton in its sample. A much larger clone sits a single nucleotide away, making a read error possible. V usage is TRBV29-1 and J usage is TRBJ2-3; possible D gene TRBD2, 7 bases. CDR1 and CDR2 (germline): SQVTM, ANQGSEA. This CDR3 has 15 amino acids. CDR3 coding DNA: TGCAGCGTCGAAGCGGGGACAAGTAGCAAAGATACGCAGTATTTT. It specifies CSVEAGTSSKDTQYF.

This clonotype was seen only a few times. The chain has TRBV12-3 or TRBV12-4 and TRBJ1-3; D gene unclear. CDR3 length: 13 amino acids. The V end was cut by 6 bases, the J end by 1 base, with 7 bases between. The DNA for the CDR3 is TGTGCCAGCAGCGTTTCTTCTGGAAACACCATATATTTT. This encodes CASSVSSGNTIYF.

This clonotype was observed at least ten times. CDR3 sequence: CASSRTGGGNYGYTF. DNA of the CDR3: TGTGCCAGCAGTCGGACAGGGGGCGGTAACTATGGCTACACCTTC. The genes are TRBV6-5 and TRBJ1-2, with 11 nucleotides matching TRBD1. This CDR3 spans 15 amino acids. Germline trimming cut 5 bases from V and 1 base from J; bases unmatched to any gene: 3. Germline CDR1 is MNHEY and CDR2 is SVGAGI.

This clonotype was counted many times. CDR3 residues: CASSPGTALLYNSPLHF. CDR3 coding DNA: TGTGCCAGCAGCCCCGGGACAGCGCTCCTGTATAATTCACCCCTCCACTTT. The genes are TRBV12-3 or TRBV12-4 and TRBJ1-6, with 7 bases lining up with TRBD1. This CDR3 spans 17 amino acids. Germline trimming cut 6 bases from V and 4 bases from J; bases unmatched to any gene: 12.

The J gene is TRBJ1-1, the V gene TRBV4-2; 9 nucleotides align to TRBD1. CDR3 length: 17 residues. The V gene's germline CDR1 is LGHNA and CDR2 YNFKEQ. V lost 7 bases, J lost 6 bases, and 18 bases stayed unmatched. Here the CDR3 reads CASNHADGQGSVAEAFF. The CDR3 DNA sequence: TGTGCCAGCAACCACGCGGACGGACAGGGGTCCGTAGCTGAAGCTTTCTTT.

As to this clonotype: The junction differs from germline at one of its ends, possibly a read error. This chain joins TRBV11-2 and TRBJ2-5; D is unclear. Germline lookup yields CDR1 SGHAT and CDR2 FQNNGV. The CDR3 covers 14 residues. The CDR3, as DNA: TGTGCCAGCAGCAGTCTAGTTATCCTCGAGACCCATTACTTC. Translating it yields CASSSLVILETHYF.

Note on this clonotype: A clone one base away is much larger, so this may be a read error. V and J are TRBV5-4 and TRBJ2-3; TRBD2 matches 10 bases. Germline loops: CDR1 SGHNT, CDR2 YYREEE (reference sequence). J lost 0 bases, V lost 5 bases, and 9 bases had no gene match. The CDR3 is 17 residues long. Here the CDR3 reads CASSSGTSVTSTDTQYF. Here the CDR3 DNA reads TGTGCCAGCAGTTCCGGGACTAGCGTGACTAGCACAGATACGCAGTATTTT.

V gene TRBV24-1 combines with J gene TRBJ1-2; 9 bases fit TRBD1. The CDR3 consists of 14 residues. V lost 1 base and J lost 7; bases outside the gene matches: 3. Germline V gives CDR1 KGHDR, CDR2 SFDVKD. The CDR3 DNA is TGTGCCACCAGTGATTTAACAGGGGGCGCTGGCTACACCTTC. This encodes CATSDLTGGAGYTF.

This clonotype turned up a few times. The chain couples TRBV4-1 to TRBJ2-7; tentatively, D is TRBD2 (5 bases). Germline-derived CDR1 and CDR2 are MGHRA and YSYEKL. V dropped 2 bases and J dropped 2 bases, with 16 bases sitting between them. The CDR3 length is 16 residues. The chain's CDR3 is CASSQRRQDGAYEQYF. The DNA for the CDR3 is TGCGCCAGCAGCCAAAGGAGGCAAGACGGAGCCTACGAGCAGTACTTC.

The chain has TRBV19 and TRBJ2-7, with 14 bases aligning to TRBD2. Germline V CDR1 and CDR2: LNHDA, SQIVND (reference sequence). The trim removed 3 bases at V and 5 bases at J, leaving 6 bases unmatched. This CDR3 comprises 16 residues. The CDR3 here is CASSIGLGLAGDEQYF. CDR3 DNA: TGTGCCAGTAGTATTGGATTGGGACTAGCGGGAGACGAGCAGTACTTC.

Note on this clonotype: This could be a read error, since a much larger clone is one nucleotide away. Here the CDR3 reads CASSQTGTTGNTIYF. The CDR3, as DNA: TGTGCCAGCAGCCAAACCGGGACTACTGGAAACACCATATATTTT. The chain employs TRBV4-2 and TRBJ1-3; TRBD1 is a possible D gene (5 bases). The CDR3 spans 15 residues. The germline CDR1 and CDR2 sequences are LGHNA and YNFKEQ. Trimming stripped 2 bases from V and 2 bases from J, with 10 bases between.

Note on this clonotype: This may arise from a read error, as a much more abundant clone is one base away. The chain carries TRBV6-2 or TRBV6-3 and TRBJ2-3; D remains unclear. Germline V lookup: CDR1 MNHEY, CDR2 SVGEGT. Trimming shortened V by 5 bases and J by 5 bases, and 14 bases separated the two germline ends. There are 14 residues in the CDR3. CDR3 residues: CASSQVRGVDTQYF. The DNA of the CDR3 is TGTGCCAGCAGTCAGGTTCGCGGCGTAGATACGCAGTATTTT.

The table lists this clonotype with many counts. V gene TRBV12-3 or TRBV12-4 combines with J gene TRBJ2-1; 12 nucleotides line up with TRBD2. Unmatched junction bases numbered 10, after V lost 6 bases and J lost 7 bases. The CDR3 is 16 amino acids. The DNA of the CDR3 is TGTGCCAGCAGGGGGACTAGCGGGTTAATGGGAAATGAGCAGTTCTTC. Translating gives CASRGTSGLMGNEQFF.

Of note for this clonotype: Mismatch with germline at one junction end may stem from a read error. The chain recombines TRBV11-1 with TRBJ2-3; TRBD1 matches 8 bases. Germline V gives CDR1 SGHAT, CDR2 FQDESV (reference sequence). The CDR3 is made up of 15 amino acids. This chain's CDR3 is CANSITTGVVDTHYF. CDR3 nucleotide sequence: TGTGCCAACAGCATAACGACAGGGGTAGTGGATACGCACTATTTT.

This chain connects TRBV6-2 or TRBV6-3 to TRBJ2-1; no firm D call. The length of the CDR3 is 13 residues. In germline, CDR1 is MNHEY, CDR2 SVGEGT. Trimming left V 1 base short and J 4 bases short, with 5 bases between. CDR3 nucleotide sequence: TGTGCCAGCAGTTACTACCTTTACAATGAGCAGTTCTTC. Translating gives CASSYYLYNEQFF.

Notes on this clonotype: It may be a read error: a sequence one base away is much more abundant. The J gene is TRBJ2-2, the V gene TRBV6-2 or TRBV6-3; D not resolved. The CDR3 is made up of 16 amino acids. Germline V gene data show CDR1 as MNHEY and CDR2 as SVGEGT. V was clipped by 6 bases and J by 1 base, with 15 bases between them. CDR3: CASRYERPVNTGELFF. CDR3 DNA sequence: TGTGCCAGCAGATACGAGCGCCCCGTGAACACCGGGGAGCTGTTTTTT.

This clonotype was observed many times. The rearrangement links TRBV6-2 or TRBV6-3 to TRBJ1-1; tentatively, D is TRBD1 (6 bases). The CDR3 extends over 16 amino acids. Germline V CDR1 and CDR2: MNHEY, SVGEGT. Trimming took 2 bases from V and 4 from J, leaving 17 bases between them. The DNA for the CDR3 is TGTGCCAGCAGTTACCCACGAGGGGGGAGGATCACTGAAGCTTTCTTT. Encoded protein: CASSYPRGGRITEAFF.

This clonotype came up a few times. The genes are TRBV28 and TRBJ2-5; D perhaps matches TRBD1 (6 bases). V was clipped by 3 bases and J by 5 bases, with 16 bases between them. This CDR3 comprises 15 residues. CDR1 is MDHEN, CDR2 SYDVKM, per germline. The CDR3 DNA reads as TGTGCCAGCAGTTTGCCGACAGGCCGGTATGAGACCCAGTACTTC. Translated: CASSLPTGRYETQYF.